Listed below are T cell receptor beta chains from one sample, sequenced in a study of T cell repertoires in cytomegalovirus infection. These receptors have no known antigen. TCRdb re-derived calls from the reads in MiXCR, one entry per CDR3 protein. The data show 750,000 to 950,000 distinct CDR3 sequences, around 29% seen once. The sequencing used cultured CD8+ T cells from PBMCs, collected from culture after CMV antigen stimulation. The origin of the receptors is a human donor in good health (CMV status not recorded). Some clones in this sample may be carry-over from other donors' samples. Both conserved end residues are part of each CDR3. The D gene is left open where the match is weak. The listing skips clone size in some rows; elsewhere it reads once, few, many or a size class.

abundance,d_gene,v_gene,j_gene,CDR3aa,CDR3nt
many,-,TRBV7-3,TRBJ2-3,CASSLKGTDTQYF,TGTGCCAGCAGCTTAAAGGGGACAGATACGCAGTATTTT
many,-,TRBV28,TRBJ2-2,CASTPGGDNTGELFF,TGTGCCAGCACCCCCGGAGGGGATAACACCGGGGAGCTGTTTTTT
-,TRBD2,TRBV6-5,TRBJ2-1,CASSYSVAGAYNEQFF,TGTGCCAGCAGTTACTCTGTAGCGGGGGCTTACAATGAGCAGTTCTTC
-,TRBD1,TRBV6-6,TRBJ2-2,CASSKWDRLNTGELFF,TGTGCCAGCAGCAAATGGGACAGACTGAACACCGGGGAGCTGTTTTTT
-,TRBD2,TRBV9,TRBJ2-3,CASSLRGGLEGSDTQYF,TGTGCCAGCAGCCTCCGGGGGGGACTAGAGGGCTCGGATACGCAGTATTTT
-,-,TRBV10-2,TRBJ1-1,CASSEGPGNTEAFF,TGCGCCAGCAGTGAAGGCCCAGGGAACACTGAAGCTTTCTTT
-,TRBD1,TRBV12-3/TRBV12-4,TRBJ1-2,CASSHPNDRGSNYGYTF,TGTGCCAGCAGCCATCCAAACGACAGGGGAAGTAACTATGGCTACACCTTC
many,-,TRBV9,TRBJ1-2,CASSAEWSRDYGYTF,TGTGCCAGCAGCGCGGAATGGAGTCGGGACTATGGCTACACCTTC
-,TRBD1,TRBV6-2/TRBV6-3,TRBJ2-4,CASSYHKGTGIQYF,TGTGCCAGCAGTTACCATAAAGGGACAGGCATTCAGTACTTC
-,TRBD1,TRBV5-5,TRBJ2-7,CASSTGQGTDEQYF,TGTGCCAGCAGCACCGGACAGGGCACCGACGAGCAGTACTTC
-,-,TRBV4-1,TRBJ1-5,CASSQDRRINQPQHF,TGCGCCAGCAGCCAAGATAGACGGATCAATCAGCCCCAGCATTTT
few,-,TRBV5-4,TRBJ1-2,CASSSVDRTDIYGYTF,TGTGCCAGCAGCTCTGTCGATAGGACGGACATTTATGGCTACACCTTC
-,-,TRBV28,TRBJ2-3,CASSLWGGQGDTQYF,TGTGCCAGCAGTTTATGGGGGGGGCAAGGAGATACGCAGTATTTT
few,-,TRBV27,TRBJ1-4,CASGWASNEKLFF,TGTGCCAGCGGATGGGCCAGTAATGAAAAACTGTTTTTT
-,-,TRBV20-1,TRBJ2-1,CSASDGEYNEQFF,TGCAGTGCTTCCGATGGAGAGTACAATGAGCAGTTCTTC
-,-,TRBV19,TRBJ2-5,CASSGRKSAETQYF,TGTGCCAGTAGTGGGAGAAAGTCGGCAGAGACCCAGTACTTC
few,-,TRBV29-1,TRBJ2-2,CSVEKGSGELFF,TGCAGCGTTGAGAAGGGGTCCGGGGAGCTGTTTTTT
few,-,TRBV20-1,TRBJ1-1,CSARTGERTEAFF,TGCAGTGCTAGAACCGGGGAACGGACTGAAGCTTTCTTT
few,TRBD1,TRBV12-5,TRBJ1-5,CASGYDRGGNQPQHF,TGTGCTAGTGGCTATGACAGGGGTGGCAATCAGCCCCAGCATTTT
-,TRBD1,TRBV12-3/TRBV12-4,TRBJ2-1,CASSFETGYDEQFF,TGTGCCAGCAGTTTTGAGACAGGGTATGATGAGCAGTTCTTC
-,TRBD2,TRBV25-1,TRBJ2-5,CASTGGVGETQYF,TGTGCCAGCACGGGGGGGGTAGGAGAGACCCAGTACTTC
-,TRBD1,TRBV12-3/TRBV12-4,TRBJ1-2,CASSWAFSDRLNGGYTF,TGTGCCAGCAGTTGGGCCTTCTCGGACAGGTTAAATGGAGGCTACACCTTC
-,TRBD2,TRBV7-6,TRBJ2-1,CASSFTANPSGGAYNEQFF,TGTGCCAGCAGCTTTACCGCTAACCCTAGCGGGGGGGCGTACAATGAGCAGTTCTTC
-,TRBD2,TRBV29-1,TRBJ2-1,CSVDKRGGLGNEQFF,TGCAGCGTTGATAAGCGCGGGGGGCTCGGGAATGAGCAGTTCTTC
few,TRBD2,TRBV7-6,TRBJ2-5,CASSLISGGAGETQYF,TGTGCCAGCAGCTTAATCAGCGGGGGGGCCGGAGAGACCCAGTACTTC
-,-,TRBV4-3,TRBJ1-4,CASSQSYTGNEKLFF,TGCGCCAGCAGCCAATCGTACACAGGCAATGAAAAACTGTTTTTT
many,-,TRBV7-6,TRBJ1-1,CASSLETGNTEAFF,TGTGCCAGCAGCTTAGAAACAGGCAACACTGAAGCTTTCTTT
few,TRBD1,TRBV7-9,TRBJ2-4,CASSSGTGLDKNIQYF,TGTGCCAGCAGCTCAGGGACAGGGCTGGACAAAAACATTCAGTACTTC
many,-,TRBV12-3/TRBV12-4,TRBJ2-2,CASSLAGNTGELFF,TGTGCCAGCAGTTTAGCAGGGAACACCGGGGAGCTGTTTTTT
few,-,TRBV12-3/TRBV12-4,TRBJ2-5,CASRQAGARETQYF,TGTGCCAGCAGACAAGCCGGGGCCAGGGAGACCCAGTACTTC
many,-,TRBV18,TRBJ1-3,CASSPVVDGNTIYF,TGTGCCAGCTCACCAGTGGTAGATGGAAACACCATATATTTT
-,-,TRBV6-5,TRBJ2-3,CASSYFPGPSTDTQYF,TGTGCCAGCAGTTACTTTCCGGGGCCTAGCACAGATACGCAGTATTTT
-,-,TRBV6-5,TRBJ1-6,CASSTDISSYNSPLHF,TGTGCCAGCAGTACGGACATTAGCTCCTATAATTCACCCCTCCACTTT